The following is a T cell receptor (beta chain) sequence with its context. Data came from immunoSEQ multiplex PCR; TCRdb stores just in-frame clones and leaves some out. The sample shows 35,000 to 50,000 clones, about 93% of them seen only once. Germline V gene sequence: CDR1 GTSNPN, CDR2 SVGIG (reference sequence). This CDR3 contains 14 residues. The V segment lost 6 bases and the J segment 4 bases; nucleotides outside the gene matches: 9. The data originate from a study of brain T cells in children with intractable seizures. J is TRBJ2-3 and V is TRBV30, with 8 bases identical to TRBD2. This TCR derives from a girl aged 2 to 10 with tuberous sclerosis and intractable seizures. The sample was peripheral blood, taken at surgery. Written as DNA, the CDR3 is TGTGCCTGCGAACGGGGGGGGCGTCCAGATACGCAGTATTTT. Translating it yields CACERGGRPDTQYF.